Listed here is a single T cell receptor beta chain. TCRdb processed the RT-PCR reads anew with MiXCR; each CDR3 protein has one entry. The sample consists of 800,000 to 1,000,000 distinct CDR3 sequences, 18% of them appearing once. The data were obtained in a study of patients and donors after allogeneic stem cell transplantation. From germline, CDR1 is SGHRS and CDR2 YFSETQ. V lost 0 bases, J lost 5 bases, and 15 bases lay in between. The CDR3 contains 16 residues. The V and J genes are TRBV5-1 and TRBJ2-1, with D possibly matching TRBD2 (5 bases). The specimen was blood, either unsorted or a sorted T cell fraction (not recorded which). This receptor was obtained from a human donor who was either an allogeneic HSCT recipient or a stem cell or donor lymphocyte infusion donor (not recorded which). It is not recorded whose cells these are; they may come from a transplant donor. DNA of the CDR3: TGCGCCAGCAGCTTGGGTCCAGGTTTGGGAGACAATGAGCAGTTCTTC. Amino acids: CASSLGPGLGDNEQFF. Filled out from reference TRBV5-1 and TRBJ2-1, the complete variable domain reads KAGVTQTPRYLIKTRGQQVTLSCSPISGHRSVSWYQQTPGQGLQFLFEYFSETQRNKGNFPGRFSGRQFSNSRSEMNVSTLELGDSALYLCASSLGPGLGDNEQFFGPGTRLTVL.